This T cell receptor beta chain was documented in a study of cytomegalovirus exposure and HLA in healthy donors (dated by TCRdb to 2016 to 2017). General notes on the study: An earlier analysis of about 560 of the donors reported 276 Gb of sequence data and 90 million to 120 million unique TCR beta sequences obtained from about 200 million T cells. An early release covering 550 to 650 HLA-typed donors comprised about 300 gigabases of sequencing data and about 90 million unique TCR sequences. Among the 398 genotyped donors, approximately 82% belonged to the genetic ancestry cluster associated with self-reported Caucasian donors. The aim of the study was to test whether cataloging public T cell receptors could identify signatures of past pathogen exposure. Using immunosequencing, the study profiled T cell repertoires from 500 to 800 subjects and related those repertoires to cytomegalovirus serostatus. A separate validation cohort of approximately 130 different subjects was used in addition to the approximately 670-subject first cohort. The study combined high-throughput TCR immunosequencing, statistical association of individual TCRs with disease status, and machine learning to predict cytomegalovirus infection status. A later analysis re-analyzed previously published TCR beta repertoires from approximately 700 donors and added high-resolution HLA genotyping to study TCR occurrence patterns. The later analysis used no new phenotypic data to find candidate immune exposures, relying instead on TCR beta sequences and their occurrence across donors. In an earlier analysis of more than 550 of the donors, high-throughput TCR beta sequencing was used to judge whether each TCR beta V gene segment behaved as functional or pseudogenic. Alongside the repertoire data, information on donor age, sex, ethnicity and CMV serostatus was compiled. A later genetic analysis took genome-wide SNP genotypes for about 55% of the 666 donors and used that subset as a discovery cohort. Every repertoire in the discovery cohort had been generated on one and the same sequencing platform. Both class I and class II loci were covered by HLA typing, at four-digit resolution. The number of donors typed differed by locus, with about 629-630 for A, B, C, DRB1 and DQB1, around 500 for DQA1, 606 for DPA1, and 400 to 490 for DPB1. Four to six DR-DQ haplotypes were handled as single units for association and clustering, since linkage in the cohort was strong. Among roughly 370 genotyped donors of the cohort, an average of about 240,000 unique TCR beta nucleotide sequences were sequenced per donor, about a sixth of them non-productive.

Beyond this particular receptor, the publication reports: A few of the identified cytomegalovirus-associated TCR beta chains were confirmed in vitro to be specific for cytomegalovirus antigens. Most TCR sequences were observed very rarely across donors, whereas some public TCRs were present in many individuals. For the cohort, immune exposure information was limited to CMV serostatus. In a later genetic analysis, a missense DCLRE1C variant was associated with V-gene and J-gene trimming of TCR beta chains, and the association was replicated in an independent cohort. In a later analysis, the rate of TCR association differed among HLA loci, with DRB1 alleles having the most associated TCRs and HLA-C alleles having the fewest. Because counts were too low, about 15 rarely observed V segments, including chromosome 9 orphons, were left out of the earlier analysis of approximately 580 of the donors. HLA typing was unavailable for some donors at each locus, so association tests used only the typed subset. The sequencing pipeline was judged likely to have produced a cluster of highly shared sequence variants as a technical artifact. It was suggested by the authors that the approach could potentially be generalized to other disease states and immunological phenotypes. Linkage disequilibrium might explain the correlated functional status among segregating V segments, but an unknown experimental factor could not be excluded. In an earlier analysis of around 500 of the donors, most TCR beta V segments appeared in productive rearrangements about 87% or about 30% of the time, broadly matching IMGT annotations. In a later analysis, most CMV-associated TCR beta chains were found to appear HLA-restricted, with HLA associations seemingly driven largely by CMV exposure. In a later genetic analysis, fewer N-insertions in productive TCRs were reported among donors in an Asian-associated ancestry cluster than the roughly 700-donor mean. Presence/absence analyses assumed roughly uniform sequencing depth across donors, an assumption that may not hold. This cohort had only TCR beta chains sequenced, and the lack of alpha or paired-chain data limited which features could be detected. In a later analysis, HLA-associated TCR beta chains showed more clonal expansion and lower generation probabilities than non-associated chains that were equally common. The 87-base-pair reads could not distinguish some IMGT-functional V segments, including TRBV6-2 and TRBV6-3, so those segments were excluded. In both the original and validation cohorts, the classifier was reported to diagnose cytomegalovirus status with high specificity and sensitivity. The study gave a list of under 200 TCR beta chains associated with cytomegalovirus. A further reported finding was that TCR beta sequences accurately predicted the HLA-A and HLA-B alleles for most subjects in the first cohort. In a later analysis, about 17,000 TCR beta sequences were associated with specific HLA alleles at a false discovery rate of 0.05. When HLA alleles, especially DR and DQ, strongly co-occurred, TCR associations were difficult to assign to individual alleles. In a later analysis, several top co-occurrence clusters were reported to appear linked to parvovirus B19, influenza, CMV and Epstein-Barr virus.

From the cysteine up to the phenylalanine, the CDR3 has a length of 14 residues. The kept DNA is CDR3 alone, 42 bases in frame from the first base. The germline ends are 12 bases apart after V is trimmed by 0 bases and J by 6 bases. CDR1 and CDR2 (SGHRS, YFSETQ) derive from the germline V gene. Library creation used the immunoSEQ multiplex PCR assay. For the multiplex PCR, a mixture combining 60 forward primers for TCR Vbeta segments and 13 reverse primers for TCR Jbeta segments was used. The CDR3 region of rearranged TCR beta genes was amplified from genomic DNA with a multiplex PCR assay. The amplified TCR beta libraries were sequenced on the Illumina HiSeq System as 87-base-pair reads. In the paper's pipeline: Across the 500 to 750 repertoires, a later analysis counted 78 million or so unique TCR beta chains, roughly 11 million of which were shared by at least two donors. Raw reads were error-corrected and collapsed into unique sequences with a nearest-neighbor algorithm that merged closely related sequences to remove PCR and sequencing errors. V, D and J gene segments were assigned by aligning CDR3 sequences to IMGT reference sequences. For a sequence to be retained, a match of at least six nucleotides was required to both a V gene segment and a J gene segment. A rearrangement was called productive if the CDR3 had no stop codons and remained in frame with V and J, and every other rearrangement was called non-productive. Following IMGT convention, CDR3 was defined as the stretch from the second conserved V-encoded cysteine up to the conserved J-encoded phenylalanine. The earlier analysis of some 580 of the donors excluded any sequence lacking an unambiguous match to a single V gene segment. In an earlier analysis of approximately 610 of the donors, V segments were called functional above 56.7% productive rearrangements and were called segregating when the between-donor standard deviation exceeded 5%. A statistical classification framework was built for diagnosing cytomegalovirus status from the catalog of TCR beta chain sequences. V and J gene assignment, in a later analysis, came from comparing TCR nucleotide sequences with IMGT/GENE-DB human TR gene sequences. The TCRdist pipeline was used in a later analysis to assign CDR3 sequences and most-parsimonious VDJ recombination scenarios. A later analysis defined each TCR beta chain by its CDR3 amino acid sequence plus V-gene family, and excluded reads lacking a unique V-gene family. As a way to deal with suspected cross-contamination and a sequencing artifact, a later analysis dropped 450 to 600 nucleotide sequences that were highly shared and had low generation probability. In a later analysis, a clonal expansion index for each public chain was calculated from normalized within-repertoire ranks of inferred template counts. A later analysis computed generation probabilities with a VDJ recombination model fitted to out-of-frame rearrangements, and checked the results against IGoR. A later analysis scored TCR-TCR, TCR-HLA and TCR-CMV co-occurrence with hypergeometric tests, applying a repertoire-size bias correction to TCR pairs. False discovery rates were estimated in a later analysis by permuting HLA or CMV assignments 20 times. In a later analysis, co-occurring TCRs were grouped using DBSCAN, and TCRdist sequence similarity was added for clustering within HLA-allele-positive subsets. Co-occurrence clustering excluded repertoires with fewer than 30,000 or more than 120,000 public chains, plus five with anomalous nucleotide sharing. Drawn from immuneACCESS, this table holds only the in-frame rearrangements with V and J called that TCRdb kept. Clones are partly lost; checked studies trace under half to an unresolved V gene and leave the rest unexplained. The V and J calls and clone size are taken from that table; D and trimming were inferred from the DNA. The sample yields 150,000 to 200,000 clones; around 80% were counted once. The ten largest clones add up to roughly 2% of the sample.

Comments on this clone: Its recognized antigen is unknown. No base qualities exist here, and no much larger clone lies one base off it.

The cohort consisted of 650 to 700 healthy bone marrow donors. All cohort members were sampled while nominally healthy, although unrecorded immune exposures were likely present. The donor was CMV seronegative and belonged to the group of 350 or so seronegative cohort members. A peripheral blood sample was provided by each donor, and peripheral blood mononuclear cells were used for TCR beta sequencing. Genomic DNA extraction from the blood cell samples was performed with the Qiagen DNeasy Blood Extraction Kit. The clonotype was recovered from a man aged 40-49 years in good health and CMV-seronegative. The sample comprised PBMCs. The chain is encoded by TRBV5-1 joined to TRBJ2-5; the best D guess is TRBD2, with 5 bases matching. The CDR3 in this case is CASSLEGLGKTQYF. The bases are TGCGCCAGCAGCTTGGAAGGACTCGGCAAGACCCAGTACTTC.